This T cell receptor (beta chain) came from a study of Ad26.COV2.S vaccination and SARS-CoV-2 variants. About the study: Sample donor was a member of the COV1001 Ad26.COV2.S trial arm. The authors gave Ad26.COV2.S intramuscularly, either once or twice 56 days apart.

Indicated treatment: about 20 received Ad26.COV2.S at low or high dose, single or two shots; about 5 received placebo; per-sample allocation not given. After the first vaccine or placebo injection, samples were drawn on day 63. The study used a vaccine consisting of an Ad26 vector that expressed Wuhan-strain SARS-CoV-2 spike. This clone was found once. Its antigen is still unknown. Germline loops: CDR1 KGHSH, CDR2 LQKENI. The CDR3 spans 15 residues. With 3 bases removed from V and 5 bases from J, the gap between germline ends came to 16 bases. Libraries were prepared by immunoSEQ multiplex PCR; TCRdb keeps only in-frame clonotypes and omits some of them. This sample carries around 320,000 clones, around 83% of them seen once, and the ten largest clones take roughly 2.1%. Overall study results and limits: The authors reported substantial breadth in spike-specific CD8+ and CD4+ T cell responses after vaccination.

The sequence was obtained from a person aged 18-65 years who received the Ad26.COV2.S COVID-19 vaccine or a placebo. The chain carries TRBV18 and TRBJ2-5; weak D call: TRBD1 (6 bases). Sequencing used peripheral blood, obtained in a trial of Ad26.COV2.S vaccine versus placebo. The CDR3 region is CASSPPGQAPETQYF. In DNA, the CDR3 is TGTGCCAGCTCACCCCCGGGACAAGCCCCCGAGACCCAGTACTTC.